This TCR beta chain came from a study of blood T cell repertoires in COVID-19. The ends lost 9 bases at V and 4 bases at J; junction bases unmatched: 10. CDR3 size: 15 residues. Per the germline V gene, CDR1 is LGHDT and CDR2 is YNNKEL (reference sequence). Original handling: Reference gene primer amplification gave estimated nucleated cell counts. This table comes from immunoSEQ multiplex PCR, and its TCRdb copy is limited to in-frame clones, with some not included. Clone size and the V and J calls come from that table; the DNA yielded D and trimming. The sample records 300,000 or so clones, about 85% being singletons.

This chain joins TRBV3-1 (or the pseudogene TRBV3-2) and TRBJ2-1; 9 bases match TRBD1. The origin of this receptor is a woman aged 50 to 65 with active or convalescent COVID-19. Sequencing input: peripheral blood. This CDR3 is CASWNSGTGYNEQFF. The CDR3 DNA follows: TGTGCCAGTTGGAATTCGGGGACAGGGTACAATGAGCAGTTCTTC.